The 28 T cell receptor beta chains below come from one sample, sequenced in a study of STAT3 mutations in large granular lymphocyte leukemia. Only in-frame clones appear in the TCRdb table, and some are missing; sequencing was by immunoSEQ multiplex PCR. This sample carries around 8,000 clones, 91% of them seen once, and the ten largest clones take less than 60%. These receptors' targets are unknown. Overall study findings and caveats: Every T-LGLL patient had at least one immunodominant TCRbeta clonotype.

Input material: peripheral blood mononuclear cells. The source is a man aged 45-65 years with T-cell large granular lymphocyte leukemia. Some clones in this sample may be carry-over from other donors' samples.

A single count supports this clone. The chain uses TRBV10-3 and TRBJ2-6; TRBD2 might be the D (5 bases). V was pared by 4 bases and J by 1 base, with 5 bases between. Germline CDR1 reads ENHRY; CDR2 reads SYGVKD. There are 14 residues in the CDR3. CDR3 loop: CAISGGSGANVLTF. DNA of the CDR3: TGTGCCATCAGTGGAGGGTCTGGGGCCAACGTCCTGACTTTC.

The genes are TRBV27 and TRBJ1-5; D is undetermined. Trimming cost V 6 bases and J 7 bases, with 16 bases left between them. Germline assignment: CDR1 MNHEY and CDR2 SMNVEV (reference sequence). The CDR3 has 14 residues. CDR3 nucleotides: TGTGCCAGCAGCCCTTCCCGGCAGCCGCAGCCCCAGCATTTT. Amino acid sequence: CASSPSRQPQPQHF.

This chain connects TRBV6-4 to TRBJ2-1; 11 nucleotides agree with TRBD2. CDR1 and CDR2 from the germline V gene are MRHNA and SNTAGT. The CDR3 runs to 15 residues. With V trimmed by 0 bases and J by 8 bases, 3 bases remained unmatched. The DNA for the CDR3 is TGTGCCAGCAGTGACTCGATAGCGGGAGGGCATGAGCAGTTCTTC. Translated, it gives CASSDSIAGGHEQFF.

This chain joins TRBV2 and TRBJ1-2; no definite D call. Trimming cost V 6 bases and J 7 bases, with 9 bases left between them. The germline gives CDR1 SNHLY, CDR2 FYNNEI. The CDR3 is 11 residues long. The CDR3 reads CASSPWGGYTF. DNA of the CDR3: TGTGCCAGCAGCCCTTGGGGTGGCTACACCTTC.

This clone appeared a single time. The chain links TRBV7-9 to TRBJ2-6; perhaps TRBD2 as D (6 bases). The germline gives CDR1 SEHNR, CDR2 FQNEAQ (reference sequence). The CDR3 totals 17 residues. V lost 6 bases, J lost 0 bases, and 15 bases lay in between. CDR3 bases: TGTGCCAGCAGTCGAGGGACTCCCGACTCTGGGGCCAACGTCCTGACTTTC. It encodes CASSRGTPDSGANVLTF.

The chain uses TRBV7-9 and TRBJ2-3; no clear D. The V end lost 4 bases, the J end lost 0 bases, and 5 bases lay between the germline ends. CDR1 is SEHNR, CDR2 FQNEAQ, per germline (reference sequence). The CDR3 is 13 residues long. The CDR3 coding sequence is TGTGCCAGCAGCTACCCTAGCACAGATACGCAGTATTTT. Protein: CASSYPSTDTQYF.

CDR3 nucleotide sequence: TGCGCCAGCAGCTTGGTTGCAGGGAACCAAGAGACCCAGTACTTC. Amino acid sequence: CASSLVAGNQETQYF. The chain recombines TRBV5-1 with TRBJ2-5; possible D gene TRBD1, 5 bases. Germline lookup yields CDR1 SGHRS and CDR2 YFSETQ. This CDR3 is built from 15 residues. The V and J ends lost 0 bases and 0 bases respectively, with 9 bases between them.

The chain is built from TRBV11-2 and TRBJ2-7; possibly TRBD1 for D (6 bases). CDR1 and CDR2 from the germline V gene are SGHAT and FQNNGV. V lost 0 bases, J lost 2 bases, and 8 bases lay in between. This CDR3 has 14 amino acids. The CDR3 DNA follows: TGTGCCAGCAGCTTAGATTGGACAGCCTACGAGCAGTACTTC. Translated, it gives CASSLDWTAYEQYF.

This chain uses TRBV13 with TRBJ2-5; 9 nucleotides line up with TRBD2. Germline values: CDR1 PRHDT, CDR2 FYEKMQ (reference sequence). The J segment lost 5 bases and the V segment lost 3 bases, leaving 7 bases of the junction unmatched. The CDR3 runs to 15 residues. The CDR3 here is CASSFALAGWETQYF. CDR3 DNA sequence: TGTGCCAGCAGCTTCGCACTAGCGGGTTGGGAGACCCAGTACTTC. The whole variable domain, remainder taken from reference TRBV13 and TRBJ2-5, is AAGVIQSPRHLIKEKRETATLKCYPIPRHDTVYWYQQGPGQDPQFLISFYEKMQSDKGSIPDRFSAQQFSDYHSELNMSSLELGDSALYFCASSFALAGWETQYFGPGTRLLVL.

The chain employs TRBV6-1 and TRBJ2-7; 8 bases align to TRBD1. The CDR3 totals 14 residues. Germline loops: CDR1 MNHNS, CDR2 SASEGT. V shed 3 bases, J shed 6 bases, and the junction held 7 bases outside the gene matches. The CDR3 sequence is CASSDLDRGREQYF. The CDR3 DNA sequence: TGTGCCAGCAGTGACTTAGACAGGGGTCGCGAGCAGTACTTC.

This sequence joins TRBV11-3 and TRBJ2-7, with TRBD1 as a possible D gene (5 bases). This CDR3 has 14 residues. V shed 2 bases and J shed 0 bases, with 8 bases lying between them. CDR1 is SGHNT, CDR2 YENEEA, per germline. The CDR3 DNA sequence: TGTGCCAGCAGCTTACGACAGAACTCCTACGAGCAGTACTTC. Its protein product is CASSLRQNSYEQYF.

The V call is TRBV29-1, the J call TRBJ2-7; 9 bases are a match to TRBD2. Trimming at V came to 4 bases and at J to 2 bases, leaving 0 bases not matched to a gene. CDR3 length equals 12 residues. Germline CDR1 is SQVTM and CDR2 is ANQGSEA. CDR3 nucleotide sequence: TGCAGCGTTGGACTAGCGGCCTACGAGCAGTACTTC. It translates to CSVGLAAYEQYF.

V usage is TRBV29-1 and J usage is TRBJ2-7, with 9 bases matching TRBD1. J lost 0 bases, V lost 3 bases, and 0 bases had no gene match. Germline CDR1 is SQVTM and CDR2 is ANQGSEA. The CDR3 spans 13 residues. Here the CDR3 reads CSVETGGSYEQYF. DNA for the CDR3: TGCAGCGTTGAGACAGGGGGCTCCTACGAGCAGTACTTC.

CDR3 DNA: TGTGCCAGCAGTTTGGGGCCGCTCCTTAATTCACCCCTCCACTTT. Amino acid sequence: CASSLGPLLNSPLHF. The chain joins TRBV27 to TRBJ1-6, with D perhaps matching TRBD1 (5 bases). V was clipped by 3 bases and J by 6 bases, with 12 bases between them. CDR1 and CDR2 (germline): MNHEY, SMNVEV (reference sequence). There are 15 residues in the CDR3.

This chain links TRBV6-4 with TRBJ2-1; 10 bases align to TRBD2. Germline V gene sequence: CDR1 MRHNA, CDR2 SNTAGT. The CDR3 extends over 15 amino acids. V was pared by 4 bases and J by 2 bases, with 2 bases of the junction left unmatched. The CDR3 loop reads CASSVLAGAYNEQFF. CDR3 in DNA: TGTGCCAGCAGTGTCCTAGCGGGAGCCTACAATGAGCAGTTCTTC.

This clone has only one observation. The chain is built from TRBV15 and TRBJ1-5; D remains unclear. The length of the CDR3 is 12 residues. The germline CDR1 and CDR2 sequences are LNHNV and YYDKDF (reference sequence). Trimming cost V 0 bases and J 7 bases, with 4 bases left between them. The DNA of the CDR3 is TGTGCCACCAGCAGAGATGTGCAGCCCCAGCATTTT. It specifies CATSRDVQPQHF. Full variable domain (rest looked up from reference TRBV15 and TRBJ1-5): DAMVIQNPRYQVTQFGKPVTLSCSQTLNHNVMYWYQQKSSQAPKLLFHYYDKDFNNEADTPDNFQSRRPNTSFCFLDIRSPGLGDTAMYLCATSRDVQPQHFGDGTRLSIL.

The chain carries TRBV27 and TRBJ1-2; possible D gene TRBD1, 6 bases. The V gene's germline CDR1 is MNHEY and CDR2 SMNVEV (reference sequence). V lost 6 bases and J 4 bases, leaving 12 bases between the germline ends. The CDR3 is made up of 13 amino acids. CDR3 in DNA: TGTGCCAGCAGGGAACAGGGAGTCTATGGCTACACCTTC. The encoded protein is CASREQGVYGYTF.

The CDR3 coding sequence is TGTGCCAGCTCGACACAGGGGACTGAAGCTTTCTTT. Amino acid sequence: CASSTQGTEAFF. J is TRBJ1-1 and V is TRBV18, with 7 bases identical to TRBD1. Germline CDR1 reads KGHSH; CDR2 reads LQKENI. This CDR3 contains 12 residues. The V gene end was trimmed by 6 bases and the J gene end by 5 bases; junction bases not matched to a gene: 3.

The J gene is TRBJ1-3, the V gene TRBV7-9; D uncertain. The CDR3 covers 15 residues. Per germline, CDR1 SEHNR and CDR2 FQNEAQ (reference sequence). Trimming shortened V by 5 bases and J by 7 bases, and 18 bases separated the two germline ends. In nucleotides, the CDR3 is TGTGCCAGCAGCACGCCGATAGGGCTCGGGAACACCATATATTTT. Its translation is CASSTPIGLGNTIYF.

The chain recombines TRBV5-1 with TRBJ1-4; D is uncertain. The germline V gene has CDR1 SGHRS and CDR2 YFSETQ. The CDR3 totals 15 residues. V was cut by 1 base and J by 6 bases, with 13 bases left in between. Written as DNA, the CDR3 is TGCGCCAGCAGCTTGTCGCCGGGAGACTATGAAAAACTGTTTTTT. It translates to CASSLSPGDYEKLFF.

The CDR3 DNA reads as TGTGCCAGCAGCTTTTGGGGGACAGGGAGCTCTGGAAACACCATATATTTT. This gives the protein CASSFWGTGSSGNTIYF. The chain carries TRBV7-2 and TRBJ1-3; 9 positions match TRBD1. The CDR3 has 17 residues. Germline trimming cut 3 bases from V and 0 bases from J; bases unmatched to any gene: 6. In germline, CDR1 is SGHTA, CDR2 FQGNSA. Supplemented by reference TRBV7-2 and TRBJ1-3, the full variable domain reads GAGVSQSPSNKVTEKGKDVELRCDPISGHTALYWYRQSLGQGLEFLIYFQGNSAPDKSGLPSDRFSAERTGGSVSTLTIQRTQQEDSAVYLCASSFWGTGSSGNTIYFGEGSWLTVV.

The CDR3: CASSRPGLGLQETQYF. The DNA for the CDR3 is TGTGCCAGCAGTCGACCGGGGCTAGGGCTACAAGAGACCCAGTACTTC. The J gene is TRBJ2-5, the V gene TRBV28; D tentatively fits TRBD1 or TRBD2 (5 bases each). The V end lost 5 bases, the J end lost 2 bases, and 18 bases lay between the germline ends. The CDR3 contains 16 residues. CDR1 is MDHEN, CDR2 SYDVKM, per germline. Supplemented by reference TRBV28 and TRBJ2-5, the full variable domain reads DVKVTQSSRYLVKRTGEKVFLECVQDMDHENMFWYRQDPGLGLRLIYFSYDVKMKEKGDIPEGYSVSREKKERFSLILESASTNQTSMYLCASSRPGLGLQETQYFGPGTRLLVL.

V and J are TRBV11-3 and TRBJ1-4; tentatively, D is TRBD1 (5 bases). Trimming removed 4 bases at V and 0 bases at J, with 9 bases between. Germline V gene sequence: CDR1 SGHNT, CDR2 YENEEA. This CDR3 has 15 amino acids. CDR3: CASSSRQTTNEKLFF. Written as DNA, the CDR3 is TGTGCCAGCAGCTCCCGACAGACAACTAATGAAAAACTGTTTTTT.

This chain uses TRBV29-1 with TRBJ1-1; 7 bases line up with TRBD1. This CDR3 has 14 amino acids. V lost 3 bases and J lost 0; bases outside the gene matches: 4. Germline CDR1 SQVTM, CDR2 ANQGSEA. CDR3 bases: TGCAGCGTTGACCGGGACAGAGTGAACACTGAAGCTTTCTTT. Its translation is CSVDRDRVNTEAFF.

Only one count was recorded for this clone. V is TRBV27 and J is TRBJ1-5; D call uncertain. In germline, CDR1 is MNHEY, CDR2 SMNVEV (reference sequence). Trimming removed 3 bases from V and 0 bases from J, with 12 bases in between. The CDR3 contains 16 residues. The CDR3 bases are TGTGCCAGCAGTTTCTCCGGACTGAATAGCAATCAGCCCCAGCATTTT. This sequence encodes CASSFSGLNSNQPQHF.

A single count supports this clone. The J gene is TRBJ2-5, the V gene TRBV5-6; 7 bases align to TRBD1. V shed 4 bases, J shed 0 bases, and the junction held 6 bases outside the gene matches. Germline CDR1 reads SGHDT; CDR2 reads YYEEEE. The CDR3 sequence is 15 residues long. The CDR3 DNA sequence: TGTGCCAGCAGCGCCGGGACAGAGTACCAAGAGACCCAGTACTTC. Translation: CASSAGTEYQETQYF.

This clone was seen a handful of times. The chain employs TRBV5-5 and TRBJ2-3, with a possible D match to TRBD1 (5 bases). The V gene's germline CDR1 is SGHKS and CDR2 YYEKEE (reference sequence). Trimming pared 0 bases from V and 0 bases from J, leaving 8 bases between. The CDR3 covers 15 residues. CDR3: CASSLDQGSTDTQYF. The CDR3 bases are TGTGCCAGCAGCTTGGATCAGGGCAGCACAGATACGCAGTATTTT.

The V and J genes are TRBV29-1 and TRBJ1-5; D perhaps matches TRBD1 (5 bases). V was shortened by 0 bases and J by 12 bases, with 9 bases between the two germline ends. The germline gives CDR1 SQVTM, CDR2 ANQGSEA. The CDR3 totals 11 residues. The CDR3 loop reads CSVEEGRLQHF. For the CDR3, the DNA is TGCAGCGTTGAAGAGGGGCGGCTCCAGCATTTT.